Included here is one TCR beta chain sequence, with context. As yet, its antigen is unknown. One end of the junction does not line up with germline, which may come from a read error. This CDR3 contains 15 residues. Germline assignment: CDR1 SGHAT and CDR2 FQNNGV. This specimen comes from a study of tumor and adjacent non-tumor tissue in lung cancer. A modified ARM-PCR protocol with three rounds of nested PCR amplified TCRbeta. TCRdb called the multiplex PCR reads again in MiXCR, with one record for every CDR3 protein. This sample has around 57,000 distinct CDR3 sequences, with around two thirds found just once. This sample's RNA came from whole unsorted tissue. Distant lung tissue was collected more than 3 cm away from the tumor edge. Notes on the study in general: Significantly higher TCR diversity was found in tumor than normal lung. Patients with more diverse tumor TCRs had worse survival.

The source is a man aged 65-85 years with non-small cell lung cancer. This chain links TRBV11-2 with TRBJ2-2; 7 bases line up with TRBD1. Material: distant non-tumor lung tissue. The chain's CDR3 is CSSSLTGYVTGELFF. DNA for the CDR3: TGTTCCAGCAGCTTGACAGGGTATGTCACCGGGGAGCTGTTTTTT. Supplemented by reference TRBV11-2 and TRBJ2-2, the full variable domain reads EAGVAQSPRYKIIEKRQSVAFWCNPISGHATLYWYQQILGQGPKLLIQFQNNGVVDDSQLPKDRFSAERLKGVDSTLKIQPAKLEDSAVYLCSSSLTGYVTGELFFGEGSRLTVL.